The T cell receptor beta chain under discussion was sequenced for a study of blood T cell repertoires in COVID-19. Study-level background: Material from acute and convalescent COVID-19 was sourced from the United States, Italy and Spain. The analysed material was cDNA or gDNA that came from T cells, B-cell-depleted T cells, or PBMCs.

The authors' processing: Amplification with reference gene primers provided the estimates of nucleated cell counts. TCRdb keeps only in-frame clones here, not all; method: immunoSEQ multiplex PCR. For V, J and clone size, that table is used; D and trimming come from the DNA. The sample records approximately 38,000 clones, about nine tenths being singletons. The CDR3 is 16 amino acids. V dropped 4 bases and J dropped 2; count of bases not matched to a gene: 10. CDR1 WNHNN and CDR2 SYGVQD come from the germline V gene (reference sequence). The clonotype comes from an elderly woman with acute or convalescent COVID-19. Input material: peripheral blood. This chain joins TRBV10-1 and TRBJ2-5, with 7 bases lining up with TRBD2. The CDR3 reads CASSASRGGPQETQYF. In nucleotides, the CDR3 is TGCGCCAGCAGTGCAAGTCGCGGGGGACCTCAAGAGACCCAGTACTTC.